The rows below give T cell receptor beta chains drawn from one sample of a study of T-cell memory formation after mild COVID-19. One entry per CDR3 protein results from TCRdb running MiXCR on the 5' RACE reads. Of roughly 560,000 distinct CDR3 sequences listed, around 20% are singletons. Material for sequencing was PBMCs or a T cell subset sorted from them (not recorded which). These receptors originate from an adult woman who had mild COVID-19 (a few samples of this study predate the infection). Cell type and time point are not known. The CDR3 runs from the conserved cysteine through the conserved F or W. D genes are given only for firm matches. Rows may omit the clone size; those that give it use once, few, many or a size class.

v_call	clone_size	d_call	j_call	cdr3_aa	cdr3_nt
TRBV20-1	few	.	TRBJ2-5	CSARVPVSQETQYF	TGCAGTGCTAGGGTCCCCGTAAGTCAAGAGACCCAGTACTTC
TRBV6-5	.	TRBD2	TRBJ2-2	CASSYVAGGPTGELFF	TGTGCCAGCAGTTACGTGGCGGGGGGGCCCACCGGGGAGCTGTTTTTT
TRBV29-1	.	.	TRBJ1-2	CSVEIGVGGYTF	TGCAGCGTCGAGATAGGGGTTGGCGGCTACACCTTC
TRBV7-2	many	TRBD1	TRBJ2-1	CASSSLQGYHNEQFF	TGTGCCAGCAGCTCGTTACAGGGGTACCACAATGAGCAGTTCTTC
TRBV9	.	.	TRBJ1-5	CASSGRDFNQPQHF	TGTGCCAGCAGCGGCCGGGACTTCAATCAGCCCCAGCATTTT
TRBV6-2/TRBV6-3	.	TRBD2	TRBJ2-5	CASSYLAGEAETQYF	TGTGCCAGCAGTTACCTAGCGGGAGAGGCAGAGACCCAGTACTTC
TRBV20-1	.	.	TRBJ1-2	CSAQWTEDYGYTF	TGCAGTGCTCAATGGACCGAGGACTATGGCTACACCTTC
TRBV5-1	once	TRBD2	TRBJ2-5	CASTQTGLAGETQYF	TGCGCCAGCACGCAAACGGGACTAGCGGGGGAGACCCAGTACTTC
TRBV7-9	.	.	TRBJ2-5	CASSFEGLSQETQYF	TGTGCCAGCAGCTTTGAGGGTCTATCGCAAGAGACCCAGTACTTC
TRBV24-1	.	.	TRBJ2-3	CATSDPPTDTQYF	TGTGCCACCAGTGATCCCCCAACAGATACGCAGTATTTT
TRBV4-1	.	TRBD1	TRBJ2-1	CASSHSLRSQGAYNEQFF	TGCGCCAGCAGCCACTCGCTCCGAAGCCAGGGGGCTTACAATGAGCAGTTCTTC
TRBV12-3/TRBV12-4	many	.	TRBJ2-1	CASSPAGTTYNEQFF	TGTGCCAGCAGCCCAGCGGGCACCACCTACAATGAGCAGTTCTTC
TRBV7-9	few	.	TRBJ1-5	CASSLHGENQPQHF	TGTGCCAGCAGCTTACATGGTGAGAATCAGCCCCAGCATTTT
TRBV5-1	few	.	TRBJ2-3	CASSLVNSGDTQYF	TGCGCCAGCAGCTTGGTTAATTCGGGAGATACGCAGTATTTT
TRBV7-2	.	.	TRBJ1-2	CASPGGANYGYTF	TGTGCCAGCCCGGGCGGAGCTAACTATGGCTACACCTTC
TRBV4-2	.	.	TRBJ2-1	CASSNEGGNGPYNEQFF	TGTGCCAGCAGCAACGAGGGCGGGAACGGGCCCTACAATGAGCAGTTCTTC
TRBV20-1	few	TRBD1	TRBJ2-7	CSARPQTGSIIYEQYF	TGCAGTGCTAGACCTCAGACAGGGTCCATAATCTACGAGCAGTACTTC
TRBV7-2	.	.	TRBJ1-6	CASSLAGSKNSPLHF	TGTGCCAGCAGCTTAGCGGGGAGTAAGAATTCACCCCTCCACTTT
TRBV6-2/TRBV6-3	few	.	TRBJ2-1	CASSYLYKPPAGEQFF	TGTGCCAGCAGTTACCTCTACAAGCCTCCCGCTGGTGAGCAGTTCTTC
TRBV7-2	.	TRBD2	TRBJ2-1	CASSQTSGEHNEQFF	TGTGCCAGCAGCCAGACTAGCGGGGAGCACAATGAGCAGTTCTTC
TRBV5-4	.	TRBD2	TRBJ2-1	CASSLLAGVSYNEQFF	TGTGCCAGCAGCTTGCTGGCGGGAGTCAGTTACAATGAGCAGTTCTTC
TRBV4-2	.	.	TRBJ2-2	CASSRAGLETGELFF	TGTGCCAGCAGCCGCGCAGGGCTAGAAACCGGGGAGCTGTTTTTT